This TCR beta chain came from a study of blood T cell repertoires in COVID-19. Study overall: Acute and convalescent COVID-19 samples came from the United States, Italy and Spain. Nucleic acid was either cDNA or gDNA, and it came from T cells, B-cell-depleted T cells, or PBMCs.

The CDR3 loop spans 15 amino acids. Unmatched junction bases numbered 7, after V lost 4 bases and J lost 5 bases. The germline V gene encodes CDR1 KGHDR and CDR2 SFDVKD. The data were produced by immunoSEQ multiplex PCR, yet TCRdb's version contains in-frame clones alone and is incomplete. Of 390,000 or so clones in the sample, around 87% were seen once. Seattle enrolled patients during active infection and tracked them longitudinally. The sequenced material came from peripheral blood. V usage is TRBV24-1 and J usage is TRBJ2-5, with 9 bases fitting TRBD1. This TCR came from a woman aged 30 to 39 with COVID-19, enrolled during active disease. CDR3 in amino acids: CATSEQGQGRETQYF. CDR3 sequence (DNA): TGTGCCACCAGTGAGCAGGGACAGGGTAGGGAGACCCAGTACTTC.